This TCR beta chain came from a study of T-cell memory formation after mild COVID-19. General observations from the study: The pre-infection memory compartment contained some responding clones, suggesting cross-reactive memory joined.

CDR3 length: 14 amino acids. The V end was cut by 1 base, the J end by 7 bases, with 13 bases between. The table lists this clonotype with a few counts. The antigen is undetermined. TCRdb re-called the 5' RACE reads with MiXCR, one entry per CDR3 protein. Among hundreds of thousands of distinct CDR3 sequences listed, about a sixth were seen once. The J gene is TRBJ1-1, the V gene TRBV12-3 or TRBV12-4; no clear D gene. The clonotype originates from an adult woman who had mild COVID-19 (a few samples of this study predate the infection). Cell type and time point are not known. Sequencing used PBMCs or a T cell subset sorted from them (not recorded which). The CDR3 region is CASSLGGGLIEAFF. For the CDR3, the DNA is TGTGCCAGCAGTTTAGGGGGTGGACTCATTGAAGCTTTCTTT.